This T cell receptor (beta chain) comes out of a study of breast tumors, draining lymph nodes, adjacent tissues. Study results and limitations: Most tumor T cells seemingly derive from lymph node, then expand in tumor. Tumor TCR diversity was below lymph nodes but above nontumor tissue. Tumor and nontumor repertoires were significantly more similar in luminal-like than in basal-like breast cancer.

Notes on this clonotype: The antigen is unknown. One junction end disagrees with the germline gene, perhaps due to a read error.

TCRdb reprocessed the multiplex PCR reads via MiXCR and lists one record per CDR3 protein. The data show about 24,000 distinct CDR3 sequences, roughly three quarters seen once. This receptor was obtained from a female donor with breast cancer. Some clones in this sample may be carry-over from other donors' samples. The sample consisted of tumor-adjacent breast tissue.

The CDR3 region has the DNA TGTGCCAGCAGCATCATCGGGGGATCGGGTGAAGCTCTCTTT. It yields the protein CASSIIGGSGEALF. V usage is TRBV12-3 or TRBV12-4 and J usage is TRBJ1-1, with D maybe TRBD1 (5 bases). The CDR3 covers 14 residues.